The 24 T cell receptor beta chains given below trace back to one sample, sequenced in a study of response to subunit inactivated influenza vaccine. Each CDR3 protein is one row after TCRdb ran MiXCR on the RT-PCR reads. The table lists about 620,000 distinct CDR3 sequences, roughly 10% of them singletons. The specimen comprised PBMCs from blood, sampled on the day of vaccination. The receptors were sampled from a man between 50 and 59 years old who received an inactivated influenza vaccine.

V gene TRBV30 combines with J gene TRBJ2-3, with 8 bases matching TRBD1. Germline V lookup: CDR1 GTSNPN, CDR2 SVGIG (reference sequence). Unmatched junction bases numbered 3, after V lost 4 bases and J lost 0 bases. This CDR3 contains 14 residues. CDR3 region: CAWNRDRSTDTQYF. The DNA of the CDR3 is TGTGCCTGGAATAGGGACAGGAGCACAGATACGCAGTATTTT. The full variable domain, with the rest looked up from reference TRBV30 and TRBJ2-3, is SQTIHQWPATLVQPVGSPLSLECTVEGTSNPNLYWYRQAAGRGLQLLFYSVGIGQISSEVPQNLSASRPQDRQFILSSKKLLLSDSGFYLCAWNRDRSTDTQYFGPGTRLTVL.

The V call is TRBV28, the J call TRBJ2-7; TRBD2 might be the D (5 bases). V lost 7 bases to trimming and J lost 4 bases, with 17 bases between them. There are 14 residues in the CDR3. The germline CDR1 and CDR2 sequences are MDHEN and SYDVKM. As DNA, the CDR3 is TGTGCCAGCACCGAGAGTCGGGGAATATACGAGCAGTACTTC. Translated, it gives CASTESRGIYEQYF.

The chain carries TRBV30 and TRBJ2-1, with 12 bases that match TRBD1. V shed 1 base, J shed 15 bases, and the junction held 10 bases outside the gene matches. The germline gives CDR1 GTSNPN, CDR2 SVGIG (reference sequence). This CDR3 region has 14 residues. This chain's CDR3 is CAWSADPGTGGRFF. CDR3 nucleotides: TGTGCCTGGAGTGCCGATCCCGGGACAGGGGGCAGGTTCTTC.

This clonotype was found many times. The gene calls are TRBV6-6 and TRBJ2-7; unclear D gene. Trimming took 4 bases from V and 7 from J, leaving 8 bases between them. Germline CDR1 and CDR2: MNHNY and SVGAGI (reference sequence). The CDR3 runs to 11 residues. The CDR3 DNA is TGTGCCAGCAGTTCCGAAGGGGAGCAGTACTTC. Amino acid sequence: CASSSEGEQYF.

This clonotype has just a few counts. The gene calls are TRBV12-3 or TRBV12-4 and TRBJ2-2; 9 positions agree with TRBD1. This CDR3 region has 15 residues. V lost 6 bases and J lost 5; bases outside the gene matches: 7. Here the CDR3 reads CASRRDRVMTGELFF. The DNA of the CDR3 is TGTGCCAGCAGGCGGGACAGGGTTATGACCGGGGAGCTGTTTTTT.

This chain links TRBV4-3 with TRBJ1-4, with 7 bases lining up with TRBD1. CDR1 LGHNA and CDR2 YSLEER come from the germline V gene. Trimming cost V 1 base and J 4 bases; bases outside gene matches: 6. CDR3 length equals 16 residues. In DNA form, the CDR3 reads TGCGCCAGCAGCCAAGCCCCAGCAGGGGGTAATGAAAAACTGTTTTTT. It specifies CASSQAPAGGNEKLFF.

The chain is built from TRBV20-1 and TRBJ2-2, with a possible D match to TRBD1 (6 bases). Germline loops: CDR1 DFQATT, CDR2 SNEGSKA (reference sequence). This CDR3 is 16 amino acids long. The V end lost 0 bases, the J end lost 4 bases, and 15 bases lay between the germline ends. The CDR3 DNA follows: TGCAGTGCTAGAGATCCGTACAGGGATATCACCGGGGAGCTGTTTTTT. Protein sequence: CSARDPYRDITGELFF.

The genes are TRBV6-1 and TRBJ1-6, with D possibly being TRBD1 (6 bases). V lost 6 bases to trimming and J lost 7 bases, with 10 bases between them. The CDR3 has 13 residues. Germline loops: CDR1 MNHNS, CDR2 SASEGT. CDR3 DNA: TGTGCCAGCAGGGGACAAGTAAATTCACCCCTCCACTTT. Amino acids: CASRGQVNSPLHF.

In its sample, this clonotype was seen a few times. The chain joins TRBV6-5 to TRBJ1-1; TRBD1 matches at 9 bases. The junction had 4 bases not matched to a gene; V was cut back by 0 bases and J by 5 bases. This CDR3 is built from 15 residues. In germline, CDR1 is MNHEY, CDR2 SVGAGI. CDR3 nucleotides: TGTGCCAGCAGTTACTCGGGACAGGGAGGGACTGAAGCTTTCTTT. Encoded protein: CASSYSGQGGTEAFF.

V and J are TRBV7-9 and TRBJ1-4; D is perhaps TRBD1 (5 bases). Germline-derived CDR1 and CDR2 are SEHNR and FQNEAQ (reference sequence). The CDR3 length is 15 residues. Trimming stripped 0 bases from V and 7 bases from J, with 12 bases between. CDR3 sequence (DNA): TGTGCCAGCAGCTTAGCGCTTCAGGGTCTTGAAAAACTGTTTTTT. This codes for CASSLALQGLEKLFF. The full variable domain, its missing parts supplied by reference TRBV7-9 and TRBJ1-4, is DTGVSQNPRHKITKRGQNVTFRCDPISEHNRLYWYRQTLGQGPEFLTYFQNEAQLEKSRLLSDRFSAERPKGSFSTLEIQRTEQGDSAMYLCASSLALQGLEKLFFGSGTQLSVL.

This clonotype was picked up a small number of times. DNA for the CDR3: TGCGCCAGCAGCCTGCTGGTGGGGGACAGGGGAAAGACCCAGTACTTC. It yields the protein CASSLLVGDRGKTQYF. The V call is TRBV5-1, the J call TRBJ2-5, with TRBD1 identical over 10 bases. The V segment lost 4 bases and the J segment 6 bases; nucleotides outside the gene matches: 12. This CDR3 region has 16 residues. Germline loops: CDR1 SGHRS, CDR2 YFSETQ.

The V call is TRBV20-1, the J call TRBJ2-7; TRBD1 is a possible D gene (6 bases). V was pared by 3 bases and J by 0 bases, with 15 bases between. Germline CDR1 and CDR2: DFQATT and SNEGSKA (reference sequence). CDR3 length: 15 amino acids. The CDR3 region is CSARLVGHSSYEQYF. In nucleotides, the CDR3 is TGCAGTGCTAGGCTGGTGGGACATAGCTCCTACGAGCAGTACTTC.

This clonotype was detected many times. The rearrangement links TRBV3-1 to TRBJ2-2; tentatively, D is TRBD2 (5 bases). The CDR3 runs 14 residues. Germline CDR1 reads LGHDT; CDR2 reads YNNKEL (reference sequence). With 0 bases removed from V and 7 bases from J, the gap between germline ends came to 9 bases. The CDR3 coding sequence is TGTGCCAGCAGCCAAGATGGAGGAGTCGGGGAGCTGTTTTTT. It translates to CASSQDGGVGELFF.

This clonotype has only a few counts. The chain carries TRBV18 and TRBJ2-5, with a weak D call TRBD1 (5 bases). Germline loops: CDR1 KGHSH, CDR2 LQKENI. CDR3 length: 13 residues. The V end lost 8 bases, the J end lost 1 base, and 11 bases lay between the germline ends. The CDR3 coding sequence is TGTGCCAGCAGCCAGGGTTTCCAAGAGACCCAGTACTTC. Translation: CASSQGFQETQYF.

The rearrangement joins TRBV20-1 to TRBJ2-7, with a possible D match to TRBD1 (5 bases). This CDR3 is built from 14 residues. Trimming stripped 0 bases from V and 4 bases from J, with 13 bases between. Per germline, CDR1 DFQATT and CDR2 SNEGSKA (reference sequence). The CDR3 region has the DNA TGCAGTGCTAGAGATCTTGCAGGGAAATACGAGCAGTACTTC. It translates to CSARDLAGKYEQYF.

The V gene is TRBV19, the J gene TRBJ2-1, with 7 bases lining up with TRBD2. The CDR3 length is 15 residues. Germline loops: CDR1 LNHDA, CDR2 SQIVND (reference sequence). J lost 7 bases, V lost 4 bases, and 10 bases had no gene match. DNA for the CDR3: TGTGCCAGTAGTACTCAGCCGGGACTACAAAATGAGCAGTTCTTC. As protein: CASSTQPGLQNEQFF.

This clonotype has just a few counts. J is TRBJ2-2 and V is TRBV14, with unresolved D. Deletions cut 0 bases from V and 7 bases from J, with 9 bases between. This CDR3 comprises 14 residues. Germline lookup yields CDR1 SGHDN and CDR2 FVKESK. This CDR3 reads CASSQDMGFGELFF. CDR3 DNA: TGTGCCAGCAGCCAAGATATGGGCTTCGGGGAGCTGTTTTTT.

This clonotype was counted only a few times. This rearrangement joins TRBV28 to TRBJ2-1, with D possibly TRBD2 on 5 matching bases. V lost 0 bases, J lost 2 bases, and 11 bases lay in between. The CDR3 has 16 amino acids. Germline V gene data show CDR1 as MDHEN and CDR2 as SYDVKM. The CDR3 DNA follows: TGTGCCAGCAGTTTATGGGGGAGCGGCACCTACAATGAGCAGTTCTTC. Encoded protein: CASSLWGSGTYNEQFF.

Ten or more counts support this clonotype. The chain employs TRBV5-1 and TRBJ2-5; 11 bases are shared with TRBD2. The CDR3 extends over 15 amino acids. Germline V gives CDR1 SGHRS, CDR2 YFSETQ. The J segment lost 7 bases and the V segment lost 0 bases, leaving 5 bases of the junction unmatched. As DNA, the CDR3 is TGCGCCAGCAGCTTGGAACTAGCGGGAGAGGGGACCCAGTACTTC. It yields the protein CASSLELAGEGTQYF.

This clonotype was observed a few times. The CDR3 sequence is CASSLSAGPTDTQYF. For the CDR3, the DNA is TGTGCCAGCAGTTTATCAGCGGGCCCCACAGATACGCAGTATTTT. This chain joins TRBV12-3 or TRBV12-4 and TRBJ2-3, with TRBD2 as a possible D gene (6 bases). The CDR3 covers 15 residues. V lost 2 bases and J 2 bases, leaving 11 bases between the germline ends.

This clonotype was detected a few times. J is TRBJ1-2 and V is TRBV6-2 or TRBV6-3; no clear D. The germline V gene has CDR1 MNHEY and CDR2 SVGEGT. Trimming stripped 0 bases from V and 0 bases from J, with 11 bases between. The CDR3 contains 16 residues. The CDR3: CASSYSDRASNYGYTF. CDR3 bases: TGTGCCAGCAGTTACTCCGACCGAGCGTCTAACTATGGCTACACCTTC.

The rearrangement uses TRBV12-3 or TRBV12-4 and TRBJ1-1; D is unresolved. Trimming left V 5 bases short and J 1 base short, with 14 bases between. The CDR3 totals 15 residues. DNA of the CDR3: TGTGCCAGCAGTCCCCTGTCAGGATCGAACACTGAAGCTTTCTTT. This codes for CASSPLSGSNTEAFF.

This clonotype has a handful of counts. The chain recombines TRBV2 with TRBJ1-5, with D perhaps TRBD1 (6 bases). The V gene lost 7 bases and the J gene lost 7 bases, with 14 bases spanning the gap. The CDR3 sequence is 13 residues long. Germline assignment: CDR1 SNHLY and CDR2 FYNNEI. CDR3 amino acids: CASKGDQGQPQHF. In DNA form, the CDR3 reads TGTGCCAGCAAGGGGGACCAGGGACAGCCCCAGCATTTT.

The V gene is TRBV28, the J gene TRBJ2-6; no firm D call. There are 16 residues in the CDR3. CDR1 is MDHEN and CDR2 is SYDVKM in the germline V gene. V dropped 5 bases and J dropped 0 bases, with 11 bases sitting between them. The CDR3 coding sequence is TGTGCCAGCAGTATACCTTTGGGCTCTGGGGCCAACGTCCTGACTTTC. Translation: CASSIPLGSGANVLTF.